Below, one TCR beta chain is given with its context. Trimming cost V 0 bases and J 5 bases, with 16 bases left between them. Germline V gene data show CDR1 as GTSNPN and CDR2 as SVGIG (reference sequence). The CDR3 consists of 15 residues. These data are taken from a study of blood T cell repertoires in COVID-19. Across the study: The analysed material was cDNA or gDNA that came from T cells, B-cell-depleted T cells, or PBMCs.

In Seattle, patients joined the study during active infection and were tracked longitudinally. Using immunoSEQ multiplex PCR, the repertoire was profiled, and TCRdb retains in-frame clones only, with some absent. This sample yields some 240,000 clones, of which around 83% are seen a single time; approximately 5.6% belongs to the top ten. V and J are TRBV30 and TRBJ2-5, with a possible D match to TRBD1 (6 bases). This receptor was identified in an older woman with COVID-19, enrolled during active disease. The sequenced sample consisted of peripheral blood. The CDR3, as DNA: TGTGCCTGGAGTGTACAGGGCACCTACGGGGAGACCCAGTACTTC. This codes for CAWSVQGTYGETQYF.